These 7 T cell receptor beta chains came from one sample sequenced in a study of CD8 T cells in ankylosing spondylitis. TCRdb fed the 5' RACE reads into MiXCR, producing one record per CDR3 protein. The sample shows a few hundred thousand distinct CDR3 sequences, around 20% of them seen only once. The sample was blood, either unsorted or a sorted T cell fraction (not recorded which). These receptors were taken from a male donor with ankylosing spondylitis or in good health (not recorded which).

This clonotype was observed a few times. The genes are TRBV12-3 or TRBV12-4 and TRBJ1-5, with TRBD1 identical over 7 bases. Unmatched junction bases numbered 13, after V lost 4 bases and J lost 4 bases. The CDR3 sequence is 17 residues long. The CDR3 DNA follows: TGTGCCAGCAGTTCTGCGACAGGGAGACCTACAAATCAGCCCCAGCATTTT. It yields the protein CASSSATGRPTNQPQHF.

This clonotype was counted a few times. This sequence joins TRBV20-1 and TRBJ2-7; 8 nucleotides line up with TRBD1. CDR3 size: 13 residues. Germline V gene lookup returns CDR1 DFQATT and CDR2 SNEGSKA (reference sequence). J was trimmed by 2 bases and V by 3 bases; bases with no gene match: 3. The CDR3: CSASNRGTYEQYV. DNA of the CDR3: TGCAGTGCTAGCAACAGGGGGACCTACGAGCAGTACGTC.

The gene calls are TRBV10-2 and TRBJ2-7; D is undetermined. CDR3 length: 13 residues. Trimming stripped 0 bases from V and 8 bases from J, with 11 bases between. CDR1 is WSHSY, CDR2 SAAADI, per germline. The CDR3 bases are TGCGCCAGCAGTGAGTCGTTACGGAGCAAGCAGTACGTC. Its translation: CASSESLRSKQYV.

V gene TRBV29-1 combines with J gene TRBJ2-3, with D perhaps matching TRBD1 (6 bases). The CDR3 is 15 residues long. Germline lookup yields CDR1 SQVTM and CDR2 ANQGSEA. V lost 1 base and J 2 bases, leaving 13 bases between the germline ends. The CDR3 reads CSVEGGQDFTDTQYF. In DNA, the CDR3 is TGCAGCGTTGAAGGGGGACAAGACTTCACAGATACGCAGTATTTT.

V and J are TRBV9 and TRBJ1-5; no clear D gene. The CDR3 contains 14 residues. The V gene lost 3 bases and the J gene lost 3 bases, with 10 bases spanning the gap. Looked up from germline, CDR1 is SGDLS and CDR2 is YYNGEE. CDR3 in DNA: TGTGCCAGCAGCGCCTCAGGATTCAATCAGCCCCAGCATTTT. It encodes CASSASGFNQPQHF.

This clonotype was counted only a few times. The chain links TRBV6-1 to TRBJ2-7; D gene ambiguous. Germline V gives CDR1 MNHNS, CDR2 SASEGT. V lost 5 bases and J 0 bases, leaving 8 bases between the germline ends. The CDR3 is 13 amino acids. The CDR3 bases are TGTGCCAGCAGTAGTCCGTACTCCTACGAGCAGTACGTC. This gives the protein CASSSPYSYEQYV.

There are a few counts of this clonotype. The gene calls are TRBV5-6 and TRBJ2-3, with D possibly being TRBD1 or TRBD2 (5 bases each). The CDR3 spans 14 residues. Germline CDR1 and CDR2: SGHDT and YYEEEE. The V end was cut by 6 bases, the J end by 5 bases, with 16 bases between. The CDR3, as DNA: TGTGCCAGCACGGGACCGGGGCTAGAAGATACGCAGTATTTT. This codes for CASTGPGLEDTQYF.